What follows is one T cell receptor (beta chain) and its context. These data are taken from a study of cytomegalovirus exposure and HLA in healthy donors. The study ran its PCR with 60 Vbeta and 13 Jbeta primers. Data came from immunoSEQ multiplex PCR; TCRdb stores just in-frame clones and leaves some out. Of over 120,000 clones listed, roughly 70% are singletons. The germline V and J ends were trimmed by 6 bases and 2 bases, with 11 bases remaining between them. The V gene's germline CDR1 is LNHDA and CDR2 SQIVND (reference sequence). This CDR3 has 14 amino acids. The clonotype originates from a man younger than 45 in good health and CMV-seronegative. The sequenced sample was PBMCs. The chain employs TRBV19 and TRBJ2-1; tentatively, D is TRBD1 (6 bases). For the CDR3, the DNA is TGTGCCAGTAGCCACAGGGCGCCCTACAATGAGCAGTTCTTC. This gives the protein CASSHRAPYNEQFF.